A selection of T cell receptor beta chains follows, all from one sample in a study of blood T cell repertoires in COVID-19. Only in-frame clones appear in the TCRdb table, and some are missing; sequencing was by immunoSEQ multiplex PCR. The data contain 63,000 or so clones, 82% of them singletons. The sample consisted of peripheral blood. All receptors derive from a human donor in a cohort sampled during active COVID-19. CDR3s include the opening cysteine and the closing phenylalanine or tryptophan. D genes are given only for firm matches. Clone size is not always given. Where it is, it says once, few, many or a class for expanded clones.

d_call: TRBD1
v_call: TRBV7-8
clone_size: -
j_call: TRBJ2-5
cdr3_nt: TGTGCCAGCAGCATAGGACAGGGGGGGGAGACCCAGTACTTC
cdr3_aa: CASSIGQGGETQYF

d_call: -
v_call: TRBV27
clone_size: -
j_call: TRBJ2-1
cdr3_nt: TGTGCCAGCAGTCCACTAGTTGTAGGTTCCTACAATGAGCAGTTCTTC
cdr3_aa: CASSPLVVGSYNEQFF

d_call: TRBD1
v_call: TRBV6-2/TRBV6-3
clone_size: -
j_call: TRBJ1-2
cdr3_nt: TGTGCCAGCAGTTATTCGGGACAGAACTATGGCTACACCTTC
cdr3_aa: CASSYSGQNYGYTF

d_call: -
v_call: TRBV30
clone_size: -
j_call: TRBJ2-1
cdr3_nt: TGTGCCTGGAGTGCGACAGGAATAATATCCTACAATGAGCAGTTCTTC
cdr3_aa: CAWSATGIISYNEQFF

d_call: -
v_call: TRBV2
clone_size: -
j_call: TRBJ1-1
cdr3_nt: TGTGCCAGCAGAACAGGGATTAACACTGAAGCTTTCTTT
cdr3_aa: CASRTGINTEAFF

d_call: -
v_call: TRBV5-4
clone_size: -
j_call: TRBJ1-3
cdr3_nt: TGTGCCAGCAGCGTGGGGTCAGGGTCGGGAAACACCATATATTTT
cdr3_aa: CASSVGSGSGNTIYF

d_call: TRBD2
v_call: TRBV5-1
clone_size: -
j_call: TRBJ2-2
cdr3_nt: TGCGCCAGCAGCTCCTGGACTAGCGGGGGGGCGGAGCTGTTTTTT
cdr3_aa: CASSSWTSGGAELFF

d_call: TRBD1
v_call: TRBV6-5
clone_size: once
j_call: TRBJ1-1
cdr3_nt: TGTGCCAGCAGCCAGGGACAGGAGGTCACTGAAGCTTTCTTT
cdr3_aa: CASSQGQEVTEAFF

d_call: TRBD1
v_call: TRBV5-1
clone_size: -
j_call: TRBJ1-2
cdr3_nt: TGCGCCAGCAGCTCAGGACAGGACCTTCATTCCTTTTATGGCTACACCTTC
cdr3_aa: CASSSGQDLHSFYGYTF

d_call: TRBD1
v_call: TRBV7-9
clone_size: -
j_call: TRBJ1-6
cdr3_nt: TGTGCCAGCAGTCCGACAGGGGGCTGGCCCCTCCACTTT
cdr3_aa: CASSPTGGWPLHF

d_call: -
v_call: TRBV2
clone_size: -
j_call: TRBJ1-1
cdr3_nt: TGTGCCAGCACATACAGGGTGAGCACTGAAGCTTTCTTT
cdr3_aa: CASTYRVSTEAFF

d_call: -
v_call: TRBV29-1
clone_size: -
j_call: TRBJ1-5
cdr3_nt: TGCAGCGTGCAGGGAATTGGGAATCAGCCCCAGCATTTT
cdr3_aa: CSVQGIGNQPQHF

d_call: TRBD2
v_call: TRBV25-1
clone_size: -
j_call: TRBJ2-5
cdr3_nt: TGTGCCAGCAGTGAATGGTGGGTGGCGGGAGGCCCAGAGACCCAGTACTTC
cdr3_aa: CASSEWWVAGGPETQYF

d_call: TRBD1
v_call: TRBV16
clone_size: -
j_call: TRBJ1-6
cdr3_nt: TGTGCCAGCAGTCGGACAGGGCCGAATTCACCCCTCCACTTT
cdr3_aa: CASSRTGPNSPLHF

d_call: -
v_call: TRBV19
clone_size: -
j_call: TRBJ1-2
cdr3_nt: TGTGCCAGTAGTATAGAAGGGGGGGGAAACTATGGCTACACCTTC
cdr3_aa: CASSIEGGGNYGYTF

d_call: -
v_call: TRBV5-6
clone_size: -
j_call: TRBJ1-3
cdr3_nt: TGTGCCAGCAGCTTGGCTGGCAGGGGAGAAGGAAACACCATATATTTT
cdr3_aa: CASSLAGRGEGNTIYF

d_call: TRBD1
v_call: TRBV7-6
clone_size: -
j_call: TRBJ1-2
cdr3_nt: TGTGCCAGCAGCCATGACAGGGGCGGCGGCTACACCTTC
cdr3_aa: CASSHDRGGGYTF

d_call: -
v_call: TRBV27
clone_size: -
j_call: TRBJ1-2
cdr3_nt: TGTGCCAGCAGTCCTTACCCTGGAGCCCCCTATGGCTACACCTTC
cdr3_aa: CASSPYPGAPYGYTF

d_call: TRBD1
v_call: TRBV6-1
clone_size: -
j_call: TRBJ1-4
cdr3_nt: TGTGCCAGCAGTGAAGGTCCGGGACAGGGAGGAGAAAAACTGTTTTTT
cdr3_aa: CASSEGPGQGGEKLFF

d_call: -
v_call: TRBV7-2
clone_size: -
j_call: TRBJ2-3
cdr3_nt: TGTGCCAGCAGCTTAATGGCAGGGCGCAGAGATACGCAGTATTTT
cdr3_aa: CASSLMAGRRDTQYF

d_call: -
v_call: TRBV2
clone_size: -
j_call: TRBJ1-2
cdr3_nt: TGTGCCAGCAGGGAGGGAAGGCTCTATGGCTACACCTTC
cdr3_aa: CASREGRLYGYTF

d_call: TRBD1
v_call: TRBV19
clone_size: -
j_call: TRBJ1-2
cdr3_nt: TGTGCCAGTAGTCCCCCCAGGACAGGGGGCTCTTCTACCTATGGCTACACCTTC
cdr3_aa: CASSPPRTGGSSTYGYTF

d_call: TRBD2
v_call: TRBV12-5
clone_size: -
j_call: TRBJ2-5
cdr3_nt: TGTGCTAGTGGTTTCGGGGTAGCGGGGGCGCACCAAGAGACCCAGTACTTC
cdr3_aa: CASGFGVAGAHQETQYF

d_call: -
v_call: TRBV21-1
clone_size: -
j_call: TRBJ1-5
cdr3_nt: TGTGCCAGCAGCAAGTCGTCGATATGGGGGGACAGGGAGATTTATAGCAATCAGCCCCAGCATTTT
cdr3_aa: CASSKSSIWGDREIYSNQPQHF

d_call: TRBD1
v_call: TRBV27
clone_size: few
j_call: TRBJ1-5
cdr3_nt: TGTGCCAGCAGTTTTACAGGGGGTAATCAGCCCCAGCATTTT
cdr3_aa: CASSFTGGNQPQHF

d_call: -
v_call: TRBV7-3
clone_size: -
j_call: TRBJ2-7
cdr3_nt: TGTGCCAGCAGCTTGGACAGCCACTACGAGCAGTACTTC
cdr3_aa: CASSLDSHYEQYF

d_call: -
v_call: TRBV9
clone_size: -
j_call: TRBJ2-3
cdr3_nt: TGTGCCAGCAGCTTGAATGGGCGGGACACAGATACGCAGTATTTT
cdr3_aa: CASSLNGRDTDTQYF

d_call: TRBD1
v_call: TRBV5-4
clone_size: -
j_call: TRBJ2-7
cdr3_nt: TGTGCCAGCAGCCATGGGACAGGTGACTACGAGCAGTACTTC
cdr3_aa: CASSHGTGDYEQYF

d_call: -
v_call: TRBV11-2
clone_size: once
j_call: TRBJ2-7
cdr3_nt: TGTGCCAGCAGCTTAACAGACTACGAGCAGTACTTC
cdr3_aa: CASSLTDYEQYF

d_call: TRBD2
v_call: TRBV5-1
clone_size: -
j_call: TRBJ2-5
cdr3_nt: TGCGCCAGCAGCGCCGGAGGCTTAGCGGGGGTAGAGACCCAGTACTTC
cdr3_aa: CASSAGGLAGVETQYF

d_call: -
v_call: TRBV30
clone_size: -
j_call: TRBJ1-6
cdr3_nt: TGTGCCTGGAATCCTCCTTTCGGTGGGGTCACCCGGGGTAATTCACCCCTCCACTTT
cdr3_aa: CAWNPPFGGVTRGNSPLHF

d_call: -
v_call: TRBV28
clone_size: -
j_call: TRBJ1-2
cdr3_nt: TGTGCCAGCAGTTTACCGACAGTAGCCTATGGCTACACCTTC
cdr3_aa: CASSLPTVAYGYTF

d_call: TRBD1
v_call: TRBV27
clone_size: -
j_call: TRBJ2-6
cdr3_nt: TGTGCCAGCAGGGGCCGGGACAGCTTGAGGGCCAACGTCCTGACTTTC
cdr3_aa: CASRGRDSLRANVLTF

d_call: -
v_call: TRBV19
clone_size: -
j_call: TRBJ1-5
cdr3_nt: TGTGCCAGTAGTCTCTCGACAGATAGCAATCAGCCCCAGCATTTT
cdr3_aa: CASSLSTDSNQPQHF

d_call: -
v_call: TRBV6-6
clone_size: -
j_call: TRBJ1-5
cdr3_nt: TGTGCCAGCACCAGGGATAGCAATCAGCCCCAGCATTTT
cdr3_aa: CASTRDSNQPQHF

d_call: TRBD1
v_call: TRBV7-3
clone_size: -
j_call: TRBJ1-2
cdr3_nt: TGTGCCAGCAGCTTAACGGGACAGACCCATGGCTACACCTTC
cdr3_aa: CASSLTGQTHGYTF

d_call: -
v_call: TRBV7-3
clone_size: -
j_call: TRBJ1-1
cdr3_nt: TGTGCCAGCAGCTCGGACGGAGGGAGTACCACTGAAGCTTTCTTT
cdr3_aa: CASSSDGGSTTEAFF

d_call: TRBD1
v_call: TRBV7-9
clone_size: once
j_call: TRBJ1-2
cdr3_nt: TGTGCCAGCAGCTCGGGACAGGGGGCGGCCTATGGCTACACCTTC
cdr3_aa: CASSSGQGAAYGYTF